This T cell receptor (beta chain) originates from a study of blood T cell repertoires in COVID-19 (dated by TCRdb to 2018 to 2021). A note on the overall study: The collaborator samples originated in the United States, Italy and Spain and spanned the acute and convalescent phases of COVID-19. The prospective study material was composed of cDNA or gDNA derived from T cells, B-cell-depleted T cells, or PBMCs. Subjects who had been exposed to COVID-19, were actively infected with it, or had recovered from it provided the deeply sampled blood TCRbeta repertoires that made up the dataset. The repertoires were released in a freely available public database intended as a resource for research on the immune response to SARS-CoV-2. The samples were drawn from the first 160 participants of the ongoing ImmuneRACE study and from some 1,300 subjects provided by 6 global collaborators. The sample metadata nearly always contained a de-identified subject ID, COVID-19 status, age in years and sex. HLA class I and class II types, where available, came from metadata supplied by the sample provider rather than from assay-based typing. The full study reports these points: How much clinical and demographic metadata was included differed by source and by participant, and the metadata was provided uncurated.

In the case of this clone: No antigen is known for it. Nothing much larger sits one base from this clone, and base qualities are not available.

Collaborating institutions collected whole blood in K2EDTA tubes following their own protocols. Collaborator samples were shipped for TCRbeta analysis as frozen whole blood, isolated PBMCs, or DNA extracted from either sample type. TCRbeta CDR3 regions were amplified from genomic DNA by means of the immunoSEQ Assay, a bias-controlled multiplex PCR. The study's processing was this. Within the assay, amplification of reference gene primers was used to estimate how many nucleated cells each sample contained. Sequence reads were collapsed and filtered to measure the absolute abundance of every unique TCRbeta CDR3 rearrangement. Productive Simpson clonality was computed per sample as the square root of Simpson's diversity index over productive rearrangements. Drawn from immuneACCESS, this table holds only the in-frame rearrangements with V and J called that TCRdb kept. Clones are partly lost; checked studies trace under half to an unresolved V gene and leave the rest unexplained. Clonal size and the V and J genes are those of that table, whereas D and trimming came from the DNA. The sample table lists approximately 52,000 clones, 86% of them with a count of one. The ten largest clonotypes hold roughly 1.3% of the sample.

Trimmed from V: 0 bases; trimmed from J: 4 bases; junction bases lacking a gene match: 6. Spanning cysteine to phenylalanine, the CDR3 consists of 16 amino acids. Just the 48-base CDR3 DNA is kept, in frame starting at base 1. In the germline V gene, CDR1 corresponds to SGHRS and CDR2 to YFSETQ. Recombination connected TRBV5-1 to TRBJ1-4; the central 7 bases match TRBD1. The sequencing input was peripheral blood. The receptor's source is a man in his sixties with acute or convalescent COVID-19. The nucleotide sequence is given as TGCGCCAGCAGCTTGGGGGGACAGCCGGGTAATGAAAAACTGTTTTTT. Translated, it reads CASSLGGQPGNEKLFF.